Detailed here is one T cell receptor beta chain. Its specificity is unknown. This entry is derived from a study of T cell responses to AZD1222 COVID-19 vaccine. Study outcomes and limitations: Unmutated variant regions reportedly attract nearly half of all spike-specific TCRs. Spike-specific TCR breadth and depth went up after people got two AZD1222 doses.

TCRdb's table, derived via immunoSEQ multiplex PCR, lists solely in-frame clones and lacks some. The profile shows tens of thousands of clones, approximately 80% of them singletons. The material was peripheral blood, obtained 28 days after the second AZD1222 dose. The TCR originated in an adult who received the AZD1222 COVID-19 vaccine.

The DNA of the CDR3 is TGTGCCAGCAGTTACGGCCGCAATCAGCCCCAGCATTTT. It specifies CASSYGRNQPQHF. The rearrangement joins TRBV6-5 to TRBJ1-5; D is unresolved. Trimming removed 2 bases at V and 2 bases at J, with 4 bases between. The germline V gene encodes CDR1 MNHEY and CDR2 SVGAGI. This CDR3 contains 13 residues.